This T cell receptor (beta chain) is drawn from a study of long-term antiretroviral therapy in people with HIV. Findings of the study overall: ART preceded a rise in diversity that nonetheless stayed lower than in transplant donor controls. Clonotypes expanded prior to ART showed repertoire dominance at all sampled time points.

Remarks on this clone: What it binds is unknown.

Trimming cost V 8 bases and J 4 bases; bases outside gene matches: 13. The CDR3 loop spans 16 amino acids. Germline assignment: CDR1 SGHVS and CDR2 FQNEAQ. Samples were assayed with immunoSEQ v3.0 at survey level. Here immunoSEQ multiplex PCR was the method, and the copy in TCRdb shows in-frame clones only, minus some. The sample shows fewer than 25,000 clones, 87% of them seen only once. The content of samples before DNA extraction was roughly 0.95-11 million cryopreserved PBMC. V is TRBV7-8 and J is TRBJ2-2; 7 nucleotides agree with TRBD1. The TCR sequence derives from a woman between 50 and 59 years old with HIV. The sequencing here drew on unsorted PBMCs, taken around 2.7 years after starting antiretroviral therapy. CDR3 in amino acids: CASFLNTGVGTGELFF. The CDR3 region has the DNA TGTGCCAGCTTCCTAAACACAGGGGTGGGCACCGGGGAGCTGTTTTTT. The entire variable domain, with the rest obtained from reference TRBV7-8 and TRBJ2-2, is as follows: GAGVSQSPRYKVAKRGQDVALRCDPISGHVSLFWYQQALGQGPEFLTYFQNEAQLDKSGLPSDRFFAERPEGSVSTLKIQRTQQEDSAVYLCASFLNTGVGTGELFFGEGSRLTVL.